This T cell receptor beta chain is drawn from a study of Graves' ophthalmopathy and Graves' hyperthyroidism. General observations from the study: Its predictions of ophthalmopathy progression gave the model approximately 65% sensitivity and roughly 72% specificity.

RNA transcripts provided the template for amplifying TCR beta CDR3 regions. First-round RT-PCR relied on HTBI primers, and a second-round multiplex PCR came next. Via MiXCR, TCRdb re-called the multiplex PCR reads, giving one row per CDR3 protein. The data hold over 650,000 distinct CDR3 sequences, with over 40% observed a single time. Germline CDR1 and CDR2: SNHLY and FYNNEI. This CDR3 is built from 15 residues. V shed 5 bases, J shed 4 bases, and the junction held 9 bases outside the gene matches. Comment on this clonotype: What it binds is not known.

This sequence joins TRBV2 and TRBJ2-7; 9 nucleotides match TRBD1. The sequencing input was peripheral blood. The sequence was obtained from an adult man with Graves' ophthalmopathy. CDR3 bases: TGTGCCAGCAGTTCGACAACAGGGGGCTTTTACGAGCAGTACTTC. Encoded protein: CASSSTTGGFYEQYF. Filled out from reference TRBV2 and TRBJ2-7, the complete variable domain reads EPEVTQTPSHQVTQMGQEVILRCVPISNHLYFYWYRQILGQKVEFLVSFYNNEISEKSEIFDDQFSVERPDGSNFTLKIRSTKLEDSAMYFCASSSTTGGFYEQYFGPGTRLTVT.